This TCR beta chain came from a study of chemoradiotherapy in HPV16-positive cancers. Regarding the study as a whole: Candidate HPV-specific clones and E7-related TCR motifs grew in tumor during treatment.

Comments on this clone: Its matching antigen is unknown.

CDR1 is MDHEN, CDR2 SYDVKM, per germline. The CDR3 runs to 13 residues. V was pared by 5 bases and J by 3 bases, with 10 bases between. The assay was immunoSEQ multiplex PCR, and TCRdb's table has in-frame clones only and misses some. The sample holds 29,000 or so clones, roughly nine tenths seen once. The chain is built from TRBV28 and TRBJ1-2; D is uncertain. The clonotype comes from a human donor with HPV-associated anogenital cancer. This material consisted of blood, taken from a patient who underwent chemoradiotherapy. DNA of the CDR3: TGTGCCAGCAGTCCAGACGGACACTATGGCTACACCTTC. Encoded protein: CASSPDGHYGYTF.